This TCR beta chain was sequenced during a study of identical twins. Notes on the study in general: Sequences that were beta out-of-frame showed weaker excess twin sharing. In cord blood, abundant beta clonotypes had fewer insertions; memory showed no trend.

TCRdb re-called the 5' RACE reads with MiXCR, one entry per CDR3 protein. Counted here are about 240,000 distinct CDR3 sequences, approximately 7.9% occurring once; the ten biggest clones make up more than 5%. A word on this clonotype: What it recognizes is unknown.

CDR1 DFQATT and CDR2 SNEGSKA come from the germline V gene (reference sequence). Trimming shortened V by 1 base and J by 4 bases, and 14 bases separated the two germline ends. The CDR3 is made up of 15 amino acids. The same sample was also studied in work on yellow fever vaccine responses in identical twins. That report notes: In identical twins, vaccine T cell responses appeared partly shared and partly individual.

Source material: CD8+ T cells sorted from blood. The clonotype originates from a woman aged 18-29 years in good health. This rearrangement joins TRBV20-1 to TRBJ2-1, with D perhaps matching TRBD2 (7 bases). CDR3 region: CSARGHREGYNEQFF. CDR3 bases: TGCAGTGCTAGAGGTCACAGGGAGGGTTACAATGAGCAGTTCTTC.